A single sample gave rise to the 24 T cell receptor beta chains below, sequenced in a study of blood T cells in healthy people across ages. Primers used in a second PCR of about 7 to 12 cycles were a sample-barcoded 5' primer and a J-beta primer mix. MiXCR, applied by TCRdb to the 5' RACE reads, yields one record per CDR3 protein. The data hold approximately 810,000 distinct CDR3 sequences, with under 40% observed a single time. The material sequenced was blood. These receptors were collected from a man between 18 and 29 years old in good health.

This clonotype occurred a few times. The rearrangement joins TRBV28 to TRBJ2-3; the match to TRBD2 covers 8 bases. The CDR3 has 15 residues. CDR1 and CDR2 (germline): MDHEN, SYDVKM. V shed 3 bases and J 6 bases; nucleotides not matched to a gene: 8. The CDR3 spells CASSFSGRGRDTQYF. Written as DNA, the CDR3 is TGTGCCAGCAGTTTTTCCGGGAGGGGTAGGGATACGCAGTATTTT.

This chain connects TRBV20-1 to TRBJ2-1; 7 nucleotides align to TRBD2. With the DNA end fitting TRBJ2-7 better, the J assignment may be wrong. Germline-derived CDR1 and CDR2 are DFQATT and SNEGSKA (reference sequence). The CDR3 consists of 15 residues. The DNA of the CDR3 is TGCAGTGCTAGAGATCGACTAGCAGCCTACAATGAGCAGTACTTC. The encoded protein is CSARDRLAAYNEQYF.

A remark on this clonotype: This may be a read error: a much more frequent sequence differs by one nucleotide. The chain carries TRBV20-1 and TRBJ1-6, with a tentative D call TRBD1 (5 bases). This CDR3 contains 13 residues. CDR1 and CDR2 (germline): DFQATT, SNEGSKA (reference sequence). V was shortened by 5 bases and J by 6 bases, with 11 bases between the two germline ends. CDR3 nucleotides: TGCAGTGCTTGCAGGCAGGGTAATTCACCCCTCCACTTT. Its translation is CSACRQGNSPLHF.

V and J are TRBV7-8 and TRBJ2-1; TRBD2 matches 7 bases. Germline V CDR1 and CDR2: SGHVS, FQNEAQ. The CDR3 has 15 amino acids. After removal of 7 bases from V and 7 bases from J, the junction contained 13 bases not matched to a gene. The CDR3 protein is CASINPPGGKNEQFF. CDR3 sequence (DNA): TGTGCCAGCATCAACCCTCCCGGGGGGAAGAATGAGCAGTTCTTC.

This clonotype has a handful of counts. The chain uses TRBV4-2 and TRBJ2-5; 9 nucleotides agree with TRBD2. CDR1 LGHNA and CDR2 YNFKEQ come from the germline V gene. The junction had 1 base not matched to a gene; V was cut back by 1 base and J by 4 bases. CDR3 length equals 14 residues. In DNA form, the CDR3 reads TGTGCCAGCAGCCAAGGAGCGGGGGGAGAGACCCAGTACTTC. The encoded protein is CASSQGAGGETQYF.

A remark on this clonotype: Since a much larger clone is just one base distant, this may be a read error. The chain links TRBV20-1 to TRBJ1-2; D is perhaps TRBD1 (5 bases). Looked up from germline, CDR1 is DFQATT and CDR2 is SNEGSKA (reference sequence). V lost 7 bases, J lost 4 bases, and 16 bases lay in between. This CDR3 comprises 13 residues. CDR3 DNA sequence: TGCAGTGTTTTCCGAGGGAGGGGCTATGGCTACACCTTC. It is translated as CSVFRGRGYGYTF.

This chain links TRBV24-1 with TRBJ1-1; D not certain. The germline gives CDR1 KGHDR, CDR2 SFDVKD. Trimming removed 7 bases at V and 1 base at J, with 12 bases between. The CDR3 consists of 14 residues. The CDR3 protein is CATRSEQENTEAFF. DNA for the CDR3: TGTGCCACCAGATCGGAGCAGGAGAACACTGAAGCTTTCTTT.

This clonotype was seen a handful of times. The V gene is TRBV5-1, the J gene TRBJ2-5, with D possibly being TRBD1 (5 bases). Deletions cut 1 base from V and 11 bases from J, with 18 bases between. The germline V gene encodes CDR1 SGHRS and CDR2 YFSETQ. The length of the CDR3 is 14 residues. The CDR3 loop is CASSLPSADNEQYF. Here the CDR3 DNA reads TGCGCCAGCAGCTTGCCCTCTGCGGACAATGAGCAGTACTTC. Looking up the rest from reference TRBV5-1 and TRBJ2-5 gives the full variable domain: KAGVTQTPRYLIKTRGQQVTLSCSPISGHRSVSWYQQTPGQGLQFLFEYFSETQRNKGNFPGRFSGRQFSNSRSEMNVSTLELGDSALYLCASSLPSADNEQYFGPGTRLLVL.

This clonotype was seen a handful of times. The CDR3 nucleotides are TGTGCCATCAGGGCAGACAGGGAGAGGCATGAGCAGTTCTTC. Translating it yields CAIRADRERHEQFF. The rearrangement joins TRBV10-3 to TRBJ2-1; 7 bases line up with TRBD1. V was pared by 6 bases and J by 8 bases, with 10 bases of the junction left unmatched. Germline loops: CDR1 ENHRY, CDR2 SYGVKD. This CDR3 spans 14 amino acids.

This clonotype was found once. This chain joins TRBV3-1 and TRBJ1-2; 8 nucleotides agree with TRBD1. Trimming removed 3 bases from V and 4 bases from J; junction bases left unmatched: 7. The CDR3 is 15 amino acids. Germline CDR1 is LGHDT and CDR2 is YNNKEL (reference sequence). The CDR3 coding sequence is TGTGCCAGCAGCCATATGGACAGGGATGGCTATGGCTACACCTTC. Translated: CASSHMDRDGYGYTF.

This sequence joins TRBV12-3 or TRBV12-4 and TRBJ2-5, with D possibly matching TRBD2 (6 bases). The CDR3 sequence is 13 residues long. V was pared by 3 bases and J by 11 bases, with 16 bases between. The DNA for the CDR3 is TGTGCCAGCAGTTTCGGGGGTCCGAATGAGCAGTACTTC. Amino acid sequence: CASSFGGPNEQYF.

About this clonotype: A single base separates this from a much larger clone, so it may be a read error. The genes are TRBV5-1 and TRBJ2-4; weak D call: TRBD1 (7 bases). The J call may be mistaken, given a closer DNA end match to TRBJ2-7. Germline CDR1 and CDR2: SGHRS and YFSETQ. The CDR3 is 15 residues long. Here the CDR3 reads CASSSAGQLGSEQYF. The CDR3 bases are TGCGCCAGCAGCTCCGCGGGACAGTTAGGATCCGAGCAGTACTTC.

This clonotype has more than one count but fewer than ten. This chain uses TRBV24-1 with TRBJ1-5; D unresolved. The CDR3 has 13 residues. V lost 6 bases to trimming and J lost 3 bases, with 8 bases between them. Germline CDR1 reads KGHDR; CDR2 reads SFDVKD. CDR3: CATSSGHNQPQHF. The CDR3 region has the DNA TGTGCCACCAGTTCTGGGCACAATCAGCCCCAGCATTTT.

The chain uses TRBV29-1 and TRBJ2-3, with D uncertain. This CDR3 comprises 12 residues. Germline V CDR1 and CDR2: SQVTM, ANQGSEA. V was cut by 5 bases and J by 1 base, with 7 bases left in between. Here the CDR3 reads CSVTDGTDTQYF. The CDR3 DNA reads TGCAGCGTTACTGACGGCACAGATACGCAGTATTTT.

As DNA, the CDR3 is TGTGCCAGCAGCCAAGATTCGTGGGGGGAGACCTATGGCTACACCTTC. It is translated as CASSQDSWGETYGYTF. The V call is TRBV3-1, the J call TRBJ1-2, with D maybe TRBD1 (5 bases). V was cut by 0 bases and J by 4 bases, with 15 bases left in between. The CDR3 totals 16 residues. CDR1 is LGHDT, CDR2 YNNKEL, per germline (reference sequence).

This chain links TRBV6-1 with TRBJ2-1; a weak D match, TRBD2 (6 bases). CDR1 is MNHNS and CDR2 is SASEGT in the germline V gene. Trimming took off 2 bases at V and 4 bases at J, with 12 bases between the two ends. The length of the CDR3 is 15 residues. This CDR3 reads CASSERGTPYNEQFF. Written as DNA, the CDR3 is TGTGCCAGCAGTGAACGAGGGACTCCATACAATGAGCAGTTCTTC.

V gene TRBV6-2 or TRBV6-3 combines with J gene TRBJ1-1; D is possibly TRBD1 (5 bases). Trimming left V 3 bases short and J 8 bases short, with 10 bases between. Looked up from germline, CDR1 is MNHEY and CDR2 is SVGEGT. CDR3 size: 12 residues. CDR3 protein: CASSYSAGEAFF. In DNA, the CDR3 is TGTGCCAGCAGTTATTCGGCAGGGGAAGCTTTCTTT.

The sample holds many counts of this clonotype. DNA for the CDR3: TGTGCCATACTCAGGAGCTCCTACAATGAGCAGTTCTTC. This codes for CAILRSSYNEQFF. The chain uses TRBV10-3 and TRBJ2-1, with D unclear. Germline CDR1 ENHRY, CDR2 SYGVKD. The germline V and J ends were trimmed by 9 bases and 0 bases, with 9 bases remaining between them. The CDR3 length is 13 residues.

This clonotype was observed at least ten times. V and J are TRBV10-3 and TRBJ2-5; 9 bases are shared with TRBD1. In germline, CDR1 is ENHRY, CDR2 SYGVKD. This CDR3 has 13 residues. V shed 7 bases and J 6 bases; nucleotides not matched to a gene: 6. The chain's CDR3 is CAIKGTGRKTQYF. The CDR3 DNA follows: TGTGCCATCAAGGGGACAGGGAGAAAGACCCAGTACTTC.

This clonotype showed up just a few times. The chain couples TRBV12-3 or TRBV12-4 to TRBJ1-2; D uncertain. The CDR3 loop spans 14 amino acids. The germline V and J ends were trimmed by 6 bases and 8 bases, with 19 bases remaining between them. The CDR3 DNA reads TGTGCCAGCAGCCCCCCGGGGATACCTTGGGGCTACACCTTC. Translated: CASSPPGIPWGYTF.

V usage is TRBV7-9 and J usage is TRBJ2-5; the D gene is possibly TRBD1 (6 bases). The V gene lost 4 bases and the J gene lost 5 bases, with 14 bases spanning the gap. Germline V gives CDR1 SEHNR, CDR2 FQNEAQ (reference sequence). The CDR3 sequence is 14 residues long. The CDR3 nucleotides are TGTGCCAGCAGCTCATCAGGGGATTGGGAGACCCAGTACTTC. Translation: CASSSSGDWETQYF. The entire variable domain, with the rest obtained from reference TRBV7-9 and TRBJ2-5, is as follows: DTGVSQNPRHKITKRGQNVTFRCDPISEHNRLYWYRQTLGQGPEFLTYFQNEAQLEKSRLLSDRFSAERPKGSFSTLEIQRTEQGDSAMYLCASSSSGDWETQYFGPGTRLLVL.

The CDR3 is CASSPSGVPGGYTF. In DNA form, the CDR3 reads TGTGCCAGCAGCCCATCCGGGGTCCCCGGAGGCTACACCTTC. The chain uses TRBV11-2 and TRBJ1-2, with D hard to call. V was cut by 5 bases and J by 8 bases, with 18 bases left in between. The CDR3 length is 14 residues. The germline gives CDR1 SGHAT, CDR2 FQNNGV.

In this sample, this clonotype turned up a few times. The CDR3 coding sequence is TGCAGTGCTAGAGATCCCTTCACTACTGGCTACACCTTC. It is translated as CSARDPFTTGYTF. This rearrangement joins TRBV20-1 to TRBJ1-2; no clear D gene. Germline CDR1 is DFQATT and CDR2 is SNEGSKA (reference sequence). Trimming cost V 0 bases and J 7 bases, with 12 bases left between them. CDR3 length equals 13 residues.

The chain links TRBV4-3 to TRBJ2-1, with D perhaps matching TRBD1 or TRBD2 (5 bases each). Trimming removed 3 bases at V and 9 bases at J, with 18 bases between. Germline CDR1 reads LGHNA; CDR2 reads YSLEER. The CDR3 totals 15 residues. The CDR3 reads CASSQSGTVRAEQFF. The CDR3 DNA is TGCGCCAGCAGCCAGTCCGGGACCGTCCGGGCTGAGCAGTTCTTC.